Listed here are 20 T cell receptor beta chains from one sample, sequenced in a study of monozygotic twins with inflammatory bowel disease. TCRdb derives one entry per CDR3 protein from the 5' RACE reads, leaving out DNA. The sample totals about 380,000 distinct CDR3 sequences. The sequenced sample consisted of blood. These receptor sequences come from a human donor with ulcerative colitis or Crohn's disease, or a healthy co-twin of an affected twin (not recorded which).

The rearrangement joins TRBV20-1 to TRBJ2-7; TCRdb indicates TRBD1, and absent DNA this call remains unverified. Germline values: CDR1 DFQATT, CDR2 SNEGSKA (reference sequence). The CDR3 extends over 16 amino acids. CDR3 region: CSAREVGQGAVYEQYF.

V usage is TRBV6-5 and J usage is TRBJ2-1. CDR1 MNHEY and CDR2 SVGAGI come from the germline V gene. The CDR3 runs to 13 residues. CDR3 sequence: CASSYVYGNEQFF.

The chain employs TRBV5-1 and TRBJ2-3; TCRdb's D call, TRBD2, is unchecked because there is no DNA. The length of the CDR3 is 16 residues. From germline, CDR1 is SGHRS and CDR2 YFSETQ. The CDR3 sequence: CASSRITSGRTDTQYF.

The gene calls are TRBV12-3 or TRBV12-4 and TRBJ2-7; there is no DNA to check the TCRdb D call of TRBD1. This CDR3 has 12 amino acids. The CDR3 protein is CASTPDPYEQYF.

CDR3 sequence reads: CASSGPGKYGYTF. This chain links TRBV7-9 with TRBJ1-2; as DNA is missing, the TRBD1 call by TCRdb cannot be tested. Germline-derived CDR1 and CDR2 are SEHNR and FQNEAQ (reference sequence). CDR3 size: 13 residues.

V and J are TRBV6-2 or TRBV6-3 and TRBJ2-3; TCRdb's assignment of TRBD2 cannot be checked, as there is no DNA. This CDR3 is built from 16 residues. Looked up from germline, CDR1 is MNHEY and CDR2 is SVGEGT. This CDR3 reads CASRTGTSGGLDTQYF.

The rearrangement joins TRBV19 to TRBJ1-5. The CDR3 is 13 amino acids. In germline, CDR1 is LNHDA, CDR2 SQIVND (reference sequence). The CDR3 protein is CASRPDRNQPQHF.

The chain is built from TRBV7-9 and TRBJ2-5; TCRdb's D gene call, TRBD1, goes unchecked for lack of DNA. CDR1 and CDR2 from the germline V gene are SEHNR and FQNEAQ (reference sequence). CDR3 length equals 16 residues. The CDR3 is CASSLRIGTGQETQYF.

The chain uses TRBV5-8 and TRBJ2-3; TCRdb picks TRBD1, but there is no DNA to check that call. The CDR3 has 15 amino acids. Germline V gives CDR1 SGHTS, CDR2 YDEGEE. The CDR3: CASSKFRGGTDTQYF.

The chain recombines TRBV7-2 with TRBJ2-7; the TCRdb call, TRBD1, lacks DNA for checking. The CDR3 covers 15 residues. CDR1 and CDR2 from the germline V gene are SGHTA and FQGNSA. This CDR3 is CASRPAFGRSYEQYF. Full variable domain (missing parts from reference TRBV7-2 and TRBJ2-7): GAGVSQSPSNKVTEKGKDVELRCDPISGHTALYWYRQSLGQGLEFLIYFQGNSAPDKSGLPSDRFSAERTGGSVSTLTIQRTQQEDSAVYLCASRPAFGRSYEQYFGPGTRLTVT.

The chain's CDR3 is CASSLTGVGELFF. The chain employs TRBV7-7 and TRBJ2-2; TCRdb gives TRBD1 as the D gene, but with no DNA this cannot be confirmed. Germline CDR1 SSHAT, CDR2 FNYEAQ (reference sequence). CDR3 length: 13 amino acids.

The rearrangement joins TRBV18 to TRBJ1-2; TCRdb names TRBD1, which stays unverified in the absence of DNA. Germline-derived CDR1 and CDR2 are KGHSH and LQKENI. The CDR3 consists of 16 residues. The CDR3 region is CASSPSGTGANYGYTF.

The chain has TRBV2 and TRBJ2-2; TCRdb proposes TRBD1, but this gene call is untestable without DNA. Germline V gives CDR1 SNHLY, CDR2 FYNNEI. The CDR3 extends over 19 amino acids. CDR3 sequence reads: CASSNSYSGSSIYTGELFF.

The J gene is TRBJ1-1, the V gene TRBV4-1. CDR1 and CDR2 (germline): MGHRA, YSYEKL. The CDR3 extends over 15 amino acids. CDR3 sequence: CASSQVGSERKFSYF.

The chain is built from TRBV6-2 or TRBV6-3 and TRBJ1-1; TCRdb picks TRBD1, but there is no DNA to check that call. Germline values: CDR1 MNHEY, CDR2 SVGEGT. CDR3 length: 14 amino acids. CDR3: CASSQNRANTEAFF.

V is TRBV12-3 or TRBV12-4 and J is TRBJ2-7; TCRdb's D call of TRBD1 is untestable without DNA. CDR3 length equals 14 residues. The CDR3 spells CASSLAGTRPEQYF.

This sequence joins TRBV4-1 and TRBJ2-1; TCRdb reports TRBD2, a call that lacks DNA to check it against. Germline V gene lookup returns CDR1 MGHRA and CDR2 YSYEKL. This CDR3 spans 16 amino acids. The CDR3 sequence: CASSQGLAGRSAEQFF.

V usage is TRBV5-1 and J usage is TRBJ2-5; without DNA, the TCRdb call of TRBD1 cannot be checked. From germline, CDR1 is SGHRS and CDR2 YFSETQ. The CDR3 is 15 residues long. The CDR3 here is CASSLADGAVKTQYF.

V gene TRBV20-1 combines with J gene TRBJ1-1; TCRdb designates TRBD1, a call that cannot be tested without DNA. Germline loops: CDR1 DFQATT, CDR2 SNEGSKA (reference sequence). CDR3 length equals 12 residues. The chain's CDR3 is CSAPDQGAEAFF.

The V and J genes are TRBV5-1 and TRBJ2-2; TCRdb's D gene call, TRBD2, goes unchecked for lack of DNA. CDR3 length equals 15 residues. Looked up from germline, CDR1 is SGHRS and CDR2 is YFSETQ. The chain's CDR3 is CASSLASGSGGELFF.